This T cell receptor (beta chain) was recovered during a study of shared clonotypes between healthy human individuals (dated by TCRdb to 2020 to 2022). With respect to the entire study: The cohort included a few men and a couple of women between 18 and 49 years of age. For each donor, CD4 naive and CD4 memory were each run on three plates, CD8 naive on two plates, and CD8 memory on one plate. To estimate repertoire size and how much clonotypes are shared between individuals, the study performed deep sequencing of blood TCR repertoires from about five healthy adults. To increase sequencing depth and limit assay-specific biases, TCR repertoire library preparation and sequencing were carried out by different laboratories using diverse techniques. Per donor, leukapheresis produced somewhere between about 0.94 and 9 billion PBMCs. Results and caveats for the whole study, not just this receptor: The genetic and exposure-history diversity represented was limited by the small number of donors. Compared with non-shared clonotypes, clonotypes shared by all four sorted-subset donors had higher generation probabilities. Only blood was sampled, and tissue TCR repertoires likely differ from those in blood. Estimated clonotype richness was generally larger for naive than for memory subsets. Sharing across four donors was observed for approximately 5% of naive CD4, about 3.2% of naive CD8, over 2% of memory CD4, and roughly 0.4% of memory CD8 clonotypes. Pairwise subsampling led to the expectation that sequencing depth would affect the degree of clonotype sharing among donors. Even with the large sequencing depth, rarefaction of the sorted-subset datasets indicated that sequencing was incomplete.

The donors were healthy, HIV-negative adults who had no recently reported acute infections or vaccinations. All donors were Caucasian adults living in Nashville, Tennessee, USA. CD4+ T cells were enriched by magnetic negative selection; naive cells were then positively selected on CD45RA, and the negative fraction formed the memory subset. Blood was collected by leukapheresis, and PBMCs were isolated by Ficoll-Histopaque density gradient centrifugation and then cryopreserved in liquid nitrogen vapor phase. Purity and quantity of every magnetically sorted T cell population were checked by analytical flow cytometry. Each sorted fraction had its genomic DNA isolated and then quantified by UV absorbance on a Nanodrop 2000c. The trim is 4 bases for V and 4 bases for J, with a gap of 18 bases between the germline ends. The germline V gene encodes CDR1 SGHDT and CDR2 YYEEEE. Reading from cysteine to phenylalanine, the CDR3 counts 15 amino acids. The kept DNA is CDR3 alone, 45 bases in frame from the first base.

This clone was counted a single time. What antigen it recognizes has not been identified. Base qualities are missing; no much larger clone stands one base away. TCR CDR3 regions were amplified from genomic DNA by multiplex PCR using the deep immunoSEQ assay. Extracted genomic DNA from each cell subset was spread evenly across all wells of several immunoSEQ 96-well plates, with each plate serving as a replicate. For sorted subsets, 200 to 250 ng of genomic DNA, equivalent to about 30,000 T cell genomes, went into each replicate PCR. Purified libraries were quantified with a Qubit 3.0 fluorometer, sized on a Bioanalyzer 2100, and re-quantified with the KAPA Library Quantification kit. Every immunoSEQ 96-well plate was sequenced on a separate single-read 150-cycle Illumina NextSeq 550 flow cell. As for how the authors treated the data: Because the immunoSEQ output included only junctional sequences and no quality scores, the filtering could not be the same as the filtering used for full-length reads. To assign V/J genes and CDR3, sequences were annotated against IMGT germline references using PyIR, a Python wrapper for IgBLAST v1.9. Any read was removed if the V/J assignment was weak (E-value above 1e-6), the CDR3 was missing, or the read contained stop codons, out-of-frame junctions, or ambiguous translated residues. V3J clonotypes were defined as sequences sharing the same inferred V gene, J gene, and CDR3 amino acid sequence. Percentage overlap between repertoires was calculated by dividing the number of shared unique clonotypes by the size of the smaller repertoire. Richness of each repertoire was evaluated using RTK rarefaction, the Chao1 estimator, and Recon v2.1 estimates of unobserved clonotypes. Generation probabilities for all TCRbeta clonotypes obtained by the gDNA method from a handful of donors were computed using OLGA. Sourced from immuneACCESS, this table was stored by TCRdb with only in-frame sequences that have V and J called. A share of the clones is absent; for the studies checked, an unresolved V gene accounts for under half, and the remainder has no known explanation. From that table come the V and J calls and clone size; the DNA was used to work out D and trimming. This sample is represented by about 1 million clones; about 75% of them were singletons. The ten largest clones capture roughly 1.4% of the sample.

The material sequenced was memory CD4+ T cells sorted from blood. What this sample's cell subset or site label stands for: CD45RA-negative fraction. This receptor was taken from a man aged 18 to 30 in good health. The rearranged segments are TRBV5-6 and TRBJ2-7, and TRBD1 may be the D gene, going by 6 matching bases. Here the CDR3 is given as CASSPITGSQYEQYF. The base sequence is TGTGCCAGCAGCCCCATCACAGGGTCGCAATACGAGCAGTACTTC.